This T cell receptor beta chain was identified in a study of cytomegalovirus exposure and HLA in healthy donors. Study-wide background: T cells numbering about 180 million yielded fewer than 140 million unique TCR beta sequences in an earlier analysis.

The V gene's germline CDR1 is MNHNS and CDR2 SASEGT. V dropped 0 bases and J dropped 2 bases, with 8 bases sitting between them. The CDR3 runs to 14 residues. Note on this clone: The antigen remains undetermined.

Researchers ran the PCR with 60 Vbeta and 13 Jbeta primers. Only in-frame clones appear in the TCRdb table, and some are missing; sequencing was by immunoSEQ multiplex PCR. The sample has about 150,000 clones, around 82% seen once. Study results and caveats: A later analysis showed that HLA-associated TCR beta chains had undergone more clonal expansion than equally common others. The dataset shows that most TCR sequences were rare, while some public TCRs occurred in many donors.

The TCR originated in a boy between 2 and 10 years old in good health and CMV-seronegative. Sequencing was done on a sample of PBMCs. The chain has TRBV6-1 and TRBJ2-7, with no clear D. The CDR3 DNA sequence: TGTGCCAGCAGTGAAGCTTCCCAGGCCTACGAGCAGTACTTC. It encodes CASSEASQAYEQYF.